This T cell receptor (beta chain) came from a study of T cell responses to AZD1222 COVID-19 vaccine. In the case of this clone: Its antigen remains unknown.

V was pared by 4 bases and J by 1 base, with 8 bases of the junction left unmatched. This CDR3 spans 16 amino acids. Germline-derived CDR1 and CDR2 are SGHRS and YFSETQ. Study-level points and caveats: Most donors were white British and more were female, and clonal diversity was possibly underestimated. Among vaccine-associated CD4 TCRs, coverage spanned spike, with dominance at 160-218 and 743-854.

Measured with immunoSEQ multiplex PCR; TCRdb has only the in-frame clones, and not every one. The sample lists more than 150,000 clones; just under 90% were seen once. Sequenced material: peripheral blood, taken on day 0 of AZD1222 vaccination. The V call is TRBV5-1, the J call TRBJ2-3; 8 bases are shared with TRBD2. The source of this sequence is an adult in good health. CDR3 nucleotide sequence: TGCGCCAGCAGCCAATTCATAGCGGGGCGCACAGATACGCAGTATTTT. It is translated as CASSQFIAGRTDTQYF.